This TCR beta chain was captured by sequencing in a study of OX40 agonist ivuxolimab in advanced cancers. Study findings and constraints: Some patients without response likewise showed low normalized clonal expansion.

Remarks on this clone: Its antigen is not identified.

Using immunoSEQ multiplex PCR, the repertoire was profiled, and TCRdb retains in-frame clones only, with some absent. The sample contains over 30,000 clones, over 80% of which appear only once. Germline CDR1 reads SGHNT; CDR2 reads YYREEE (reference sequence). The CDR3 is 15 residues long. J gave up 3 bases and V 2 bases, and 4 bases lay outside the gene matches. The genes are TRBV5-4 and TRBJ2-1; 8 bases are shared with TRBD2. The clonotype originates from an adult with an advanced solid tumor such as melanoma, head and neck, liver or kidney cancer. This material consisted of CD4+ or CD8+ T cells sorted from blood, taken in a trial of the OX40 agonist ivuxolimab. CDR3 in DNA: TGTGCCAGCAGCTTTACTAGCGGAAACTACAATGAGCAGTTCTTC. Translation: CASSFTSGNYNEQFF.